Reported below is one TCR beta chain. The data belong to a study of blood T cell repertoires in COVID-19. About the study: Both acute and convalescent COVID-19 samples were obtained from the United States, Italy and Spain. In each case, the material was cDNA or gDNA derived from T cells, B-cell-depleted T cells, or PBMCs.

Patients from Seattle were sampled longitudinally, starting during active infection. Original analysis: Reference gene primers were amplified, and this amplification served to estimate nucleated cell counts. Produced via immunoSEQ multiplex PCR; TCRdb's table is partial and in-frame only. Clone size and V and J calls were adopted from that table, with D and trimming inferred from the DNA. The repertoire holds approximately 290,000 clones, with about 86% as singletons. CDR3 length: 16 amino acids. The V gene's germline CDR1 is MNHEY and CDR2 SMNVEV (reference sequence). The trim removed 6 bases at V and 3 bases at J, leaving 9 bases unmatched.

The sequencing input was peripheral blood. This chain joins TRBV27 and TRBJ2-3; 10 nucleotides match TRBD2. The receptor was isolated from a person between 65 and 80 years old with COVID-19, enrolled during active disease. The CDR3 sequence is CASRSSSGGRTDTQYF. CDR3 coding DNA: TGTGCCAGCAGATCTTCTAGCGGGGGACGGACAGATACGCAGTATTTT.